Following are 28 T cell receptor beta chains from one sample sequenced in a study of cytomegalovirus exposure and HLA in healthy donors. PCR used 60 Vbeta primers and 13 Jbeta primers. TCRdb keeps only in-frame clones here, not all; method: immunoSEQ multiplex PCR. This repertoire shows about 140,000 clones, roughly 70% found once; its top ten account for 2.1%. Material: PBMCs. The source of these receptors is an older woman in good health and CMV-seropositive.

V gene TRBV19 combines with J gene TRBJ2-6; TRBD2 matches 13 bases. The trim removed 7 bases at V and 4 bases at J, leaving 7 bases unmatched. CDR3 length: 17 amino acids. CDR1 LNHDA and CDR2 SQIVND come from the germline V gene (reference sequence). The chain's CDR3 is CASTKGLAGTGANVLTF. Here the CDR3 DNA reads TGTGCCAGTACCAAGGGACTAGCGGGGACAGGGGCCAACGTCCTGACTTTC.

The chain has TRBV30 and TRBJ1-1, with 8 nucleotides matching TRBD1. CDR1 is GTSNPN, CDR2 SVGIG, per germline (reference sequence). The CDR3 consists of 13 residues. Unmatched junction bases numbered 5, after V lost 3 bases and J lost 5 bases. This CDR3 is CAWRTGGVTEAFF. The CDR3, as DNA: TGTGCCTGGAGAACAGGGGGTGTTACTGAAGCTTTCTTT.

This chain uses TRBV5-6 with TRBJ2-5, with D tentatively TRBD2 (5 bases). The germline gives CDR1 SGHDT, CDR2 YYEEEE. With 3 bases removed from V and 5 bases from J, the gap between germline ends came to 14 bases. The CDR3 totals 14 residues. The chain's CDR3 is CASSSDWTEETQYF. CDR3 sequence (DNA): TGTGCCAGCAGCTCCGACTGGACTGAGGAGACCCAGTACTTC.

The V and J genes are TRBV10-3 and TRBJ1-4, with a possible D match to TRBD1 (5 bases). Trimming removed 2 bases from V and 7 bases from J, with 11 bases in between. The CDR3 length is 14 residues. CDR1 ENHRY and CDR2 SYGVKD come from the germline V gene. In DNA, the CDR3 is TGTGCCATCAGTGAGGGAGGGGCAGGTGAAAAACTGTTTTTT. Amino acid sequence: CAISEGGAGEKLFF.

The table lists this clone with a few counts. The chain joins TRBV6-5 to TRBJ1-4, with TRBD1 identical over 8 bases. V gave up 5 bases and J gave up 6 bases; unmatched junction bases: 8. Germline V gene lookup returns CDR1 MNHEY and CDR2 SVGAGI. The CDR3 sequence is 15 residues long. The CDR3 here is CASSTGRGRHEKLFF. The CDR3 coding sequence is TGTGCCAGCAGTACCGGCAGGGGGCGACATGAAAAACTGTTTTTT.

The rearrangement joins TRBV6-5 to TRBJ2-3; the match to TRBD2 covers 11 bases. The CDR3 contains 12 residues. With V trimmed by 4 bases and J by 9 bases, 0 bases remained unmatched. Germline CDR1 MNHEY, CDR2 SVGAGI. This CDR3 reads CASSSSGRTQYF. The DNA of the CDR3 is TGTGCCAGCAGTTCTAGCGGGAGGACGCAGTATTTT.

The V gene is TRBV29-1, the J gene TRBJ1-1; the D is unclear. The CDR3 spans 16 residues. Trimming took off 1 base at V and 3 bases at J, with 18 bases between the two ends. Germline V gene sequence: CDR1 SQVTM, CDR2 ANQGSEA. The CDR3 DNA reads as TGCAGCGTTGAAGCTCCCCCAGGCCGGCTGGACACTGAAGCTTTCTTT. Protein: CSVEAPPGRLDTEAFF.

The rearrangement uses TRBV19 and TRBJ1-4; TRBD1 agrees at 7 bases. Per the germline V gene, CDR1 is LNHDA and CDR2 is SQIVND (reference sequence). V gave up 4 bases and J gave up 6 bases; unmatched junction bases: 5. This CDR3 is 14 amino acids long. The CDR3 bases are TGTGCCAGTAGTACTACAGGGGTGGATGAAAAACTGTTTTTT. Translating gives CASSTTGVDEKLFF.

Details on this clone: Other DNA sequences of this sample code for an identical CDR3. Here the CDR3 DNA reads TGCAGTGCTAGTAGGGGGTACGAGCAGTACTTC. As protein: CSASRGYEQYF. The V and J genes are TRBV20-1 and TRBJ2-7; a weak D match, TRBD1 (6 bases). Germline V lookup: CDR1 DFQATT, CDR2 SNEGSKA (reference sequence). The CDR3 contains 11 residues. V was shortened by 3 bases and J by 4 bases, with 7 bases between the two germline ends.

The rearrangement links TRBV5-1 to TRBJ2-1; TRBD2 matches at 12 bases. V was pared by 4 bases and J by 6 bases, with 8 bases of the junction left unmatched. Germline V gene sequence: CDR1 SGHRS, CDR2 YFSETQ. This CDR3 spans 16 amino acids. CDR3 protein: CASSPRTSGAGNEQFF. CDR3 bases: TGCGCCAGCAGCCCAAGGACTAGCGGGGCCGGCAATGAGCAGTTCTTC.

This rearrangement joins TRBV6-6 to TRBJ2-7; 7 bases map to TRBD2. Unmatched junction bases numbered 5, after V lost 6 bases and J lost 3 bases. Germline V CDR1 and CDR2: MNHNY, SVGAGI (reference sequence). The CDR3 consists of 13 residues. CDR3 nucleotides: TGTGCCAGCAGAGCCCCTAGCGGCTACGAGCAGTACTTC. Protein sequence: CASRAPSGYEQYF.

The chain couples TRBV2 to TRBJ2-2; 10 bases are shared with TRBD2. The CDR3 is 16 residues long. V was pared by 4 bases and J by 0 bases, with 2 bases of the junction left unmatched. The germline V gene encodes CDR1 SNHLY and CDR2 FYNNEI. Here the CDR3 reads CASSGLAGANTGELFF. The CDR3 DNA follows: TGTGCCAGCAGTGGTCTAGCGGGAGCGAACACCGGGGAGCTGTTTTTT.

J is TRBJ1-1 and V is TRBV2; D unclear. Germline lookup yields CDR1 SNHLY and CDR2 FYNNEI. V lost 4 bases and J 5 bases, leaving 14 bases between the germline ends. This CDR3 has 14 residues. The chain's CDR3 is CASSVGGMRTEAFF. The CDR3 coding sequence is TGTGCCAGCAGTGTTGGAGGGATGAGGACTGAAGCTTTCTTT.

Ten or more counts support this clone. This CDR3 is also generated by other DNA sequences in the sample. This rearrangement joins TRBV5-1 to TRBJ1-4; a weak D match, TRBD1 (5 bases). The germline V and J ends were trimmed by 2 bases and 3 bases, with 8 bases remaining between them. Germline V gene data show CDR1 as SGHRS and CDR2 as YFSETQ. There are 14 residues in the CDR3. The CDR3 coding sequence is TGCGCCAGCAGCTTTGGGGGGTCTAATGAAAAACTGTTTTTT. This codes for CASSFGGSNEKLFF.

Here the CDR3 DNA reads TGCGCCAGCAGTCTGCCCGGGGGTACGTCCTACGAGCAGTACTTC. Protein product: CASSLPGGTSYEQYF. The chain joins TRBV5-1 to TRBJ2-7; a possible D gene is TRBD2 (6 bases). This CDR3 region has 15 residues. CDR1 is SGHRS and CDR2 is YFSETQ in the germline V gene. V shed 5 bases and J shed 1 base, with 16 bases lying between them. The entire variable domain, with the rest obtained from reference TRBV5-1 and TRBJ2-7, is as follows: KAGVTQTPRYLIKTRGQQVTLSCSPISGHRSVSWYQQTPGQGLQFLFEYFSETQRNKGNFPGRFSGRQFSNSRSEMNVSTLELGDSALYLCASSLPGGTSYEQYFGPGTRLTVT.

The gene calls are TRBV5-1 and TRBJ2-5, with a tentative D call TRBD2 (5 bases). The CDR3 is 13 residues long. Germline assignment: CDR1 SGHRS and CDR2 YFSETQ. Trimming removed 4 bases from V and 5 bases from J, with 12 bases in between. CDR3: CASSRERGETQYF. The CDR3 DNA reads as TGCGCCAGCAGCAGGGAGAGAGGCGAGACCCAGTACTTC.

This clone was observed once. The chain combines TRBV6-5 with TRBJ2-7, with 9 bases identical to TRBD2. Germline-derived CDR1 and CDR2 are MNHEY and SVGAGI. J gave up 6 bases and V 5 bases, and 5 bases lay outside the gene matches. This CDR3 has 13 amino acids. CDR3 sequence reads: CASSPGTSSEQYF. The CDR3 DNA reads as TGTGCCAGCAGTCCCGGGACTAGCAGCGAGCAGTACTTC.

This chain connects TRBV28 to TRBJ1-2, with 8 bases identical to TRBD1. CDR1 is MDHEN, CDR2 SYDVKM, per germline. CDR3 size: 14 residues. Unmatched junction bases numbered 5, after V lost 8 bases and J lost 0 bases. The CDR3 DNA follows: TGTGCCAGCGGGACAGGAGAACCTAACTATGGCTACACCTTC. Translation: CASGTGEPNYGYTF.

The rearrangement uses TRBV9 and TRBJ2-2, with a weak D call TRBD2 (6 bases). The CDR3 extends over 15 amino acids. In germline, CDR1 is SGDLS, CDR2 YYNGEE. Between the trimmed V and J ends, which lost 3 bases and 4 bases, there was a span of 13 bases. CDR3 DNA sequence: TGTGCCAGCAGCGACGGCGGGGCGGTCACCGGGGAGCTGTTTTTT. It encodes CASSDGGAVTGELFF.

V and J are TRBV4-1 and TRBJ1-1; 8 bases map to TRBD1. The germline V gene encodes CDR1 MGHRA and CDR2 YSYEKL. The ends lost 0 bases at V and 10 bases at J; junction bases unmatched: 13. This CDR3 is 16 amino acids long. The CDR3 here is CASSQEEYVRGRPAFF. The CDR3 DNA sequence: TGCGCCAGCAGCCAAGAAGAGTACGTCAGGGGGCGGCCAGCTTTCTTT.

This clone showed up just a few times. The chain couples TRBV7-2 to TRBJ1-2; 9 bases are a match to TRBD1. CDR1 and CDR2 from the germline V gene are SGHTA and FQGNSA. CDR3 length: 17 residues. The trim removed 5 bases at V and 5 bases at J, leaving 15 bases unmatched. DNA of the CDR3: TGTGCCAGCAGCCGGGTCACAGGGGGCACCTTCCGGTATGGCTACACCTTC. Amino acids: CASSRVTGGTFRYGYTF.

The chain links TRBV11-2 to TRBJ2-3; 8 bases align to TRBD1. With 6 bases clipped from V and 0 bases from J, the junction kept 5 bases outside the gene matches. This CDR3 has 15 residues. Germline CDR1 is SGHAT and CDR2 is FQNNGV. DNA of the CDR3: TGTGCCAGCAGTCCCCAGGGGGCTAGCACAGATACGCAGTATTTT. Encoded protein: CASSPQGASTDTQYF.

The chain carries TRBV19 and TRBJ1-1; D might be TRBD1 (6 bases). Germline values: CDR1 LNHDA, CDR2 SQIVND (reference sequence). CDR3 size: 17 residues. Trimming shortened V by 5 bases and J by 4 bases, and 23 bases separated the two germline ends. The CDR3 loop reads CASSSLGGGRVSTEAFF. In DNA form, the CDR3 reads TGTGCCAGTAGTTCCCTCGGGGGGGGGCGAGTGAGCACTGAAGCTTTCTTT.

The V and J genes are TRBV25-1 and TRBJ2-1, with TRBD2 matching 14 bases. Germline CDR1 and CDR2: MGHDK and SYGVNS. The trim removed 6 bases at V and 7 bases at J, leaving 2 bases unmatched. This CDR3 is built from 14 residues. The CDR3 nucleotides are TGTGCCAGCAGAGGGACTAGCGGGAGTAATGAGCAGTTCTTC. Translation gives CASRGTSGSNEQFF. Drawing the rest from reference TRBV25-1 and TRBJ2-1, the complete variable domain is EADIYQTPRYLVIGTGKKITLECSQTMGHDKMYWYQQDPGMELHLIHYSYGVNSTEKGDLSSESTVSRIRTEHFPLTLESARPSHTSQYLCASRGTSGSNEQFFGPGTRLTVL.

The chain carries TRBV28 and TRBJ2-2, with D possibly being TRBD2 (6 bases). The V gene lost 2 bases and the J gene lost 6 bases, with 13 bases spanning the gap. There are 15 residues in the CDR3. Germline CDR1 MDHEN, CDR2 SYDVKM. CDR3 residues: CASSLDWREAGELFF. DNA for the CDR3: TGTGCCAGCAGTTTAGATTGGAGGGAAGCCGGGGAGCTGTTTTTT.

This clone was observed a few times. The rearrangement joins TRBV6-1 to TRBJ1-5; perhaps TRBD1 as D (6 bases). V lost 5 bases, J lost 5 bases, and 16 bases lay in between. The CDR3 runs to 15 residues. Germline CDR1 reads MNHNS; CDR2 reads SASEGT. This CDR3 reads CASSRLGGADQPQHF. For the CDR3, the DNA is TGTGCCAGCAGTCGTTTAGGGGGTGCAGATCAGCCCCAGCATTTT.

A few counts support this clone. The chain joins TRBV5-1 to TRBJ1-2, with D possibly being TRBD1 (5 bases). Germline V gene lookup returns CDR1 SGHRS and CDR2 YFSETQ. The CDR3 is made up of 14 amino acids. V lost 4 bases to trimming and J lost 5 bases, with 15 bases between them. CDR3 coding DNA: TGCGCCAGCAGCCTTGGGACTTCCCCATATGGCTACACCTTC. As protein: CASSLGTSPYGYTF.

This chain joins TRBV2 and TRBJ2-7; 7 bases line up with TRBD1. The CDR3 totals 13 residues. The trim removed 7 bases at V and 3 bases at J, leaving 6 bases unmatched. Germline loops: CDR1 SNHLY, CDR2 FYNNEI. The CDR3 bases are TGTGCCAGCAAGGGGACAGACCGCTACGAGCAGTACTTC. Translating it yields CASKGTDRYEQYF.